Reported below is one TCR beta chain. Its antigen is not known. A multiplex PCR was run with 60 Vbeta primers and 13 Jbeta primers. Assay: immunoSEQ multiplex PCR; the TCRdb copy retains only in-frame clones and omits some. Here the sample spans about 180,000 clones, over 80% being singletons. CDR3 length: 14 amino acids. CDR1 is KGHSH and CDR2 is LQKENI in the germline V gene. Between the trimmed V and J ends, which lost 5 bases and 5 bases, there was a span of 16 bases. The record originates from a study of cytomegalovirus exposure and HLA in healthy donors. General study findings and limits: Some highly shared sequence variants likely arose as a pipeline artifact.

Source material: PBMCs. The sequence was obtained from a girl aged 10-17 years in good health and CMV-seropositive. The chain combines TRBV18 with TRBJ2-7, with D maybe TRBD2 (6 bases). The CDR3 region is CASSSRDSQNEQYF. In nucleotides, the CDR3 is TGTGCCAGCTCATCACGGGACTCACAGAACGAGCAGTACTTC. The entire variable domain, with the rest obtained from reference TRBV18 and TRBJ2-7, is as follows: NAGVMQNPRHLVRRRGQEARLRCSPMKGHSHVYWYRQLPEEGLKFMVYLQKENIIDESGMPKERFSAEFPKEGPSILRIQQVVRGDSAAYFCASSSRDSQNEQYFGPGTRLTVT.